This T cell receptor beta chain originates from a study of blood T cell repertoires in COVID-19. Study in general: Nucleic acid was either cDNA or gDNA, and it came from T cells, B-cell-depleted T cells, or PBMCs.

In the original processing: Nucleated cell number was recorded as an estimate derived from reference gene primer amplification. Repertoires were generated with immunoSEQ multiplex PCR, while TCRdb's copy carries only in-frame clones and drops some. V and J calls and clone size are as listed in that table; D and trimming were resolved from the DNA. The repertoire holds about 89,000 clones, with about three quarters as singletons. Germline CDR1 MDHEN, CDR2 SYDVKM. Trimming pared 3 bases from V and 2 bases from J, leaving 7 bases between. The CDR3 covers 13 residues. The clonotype was recovered from a woman aged 80 or over with acute or convalescent COVID-19. The sequenced material came from peripheral blood. The V call is TRBV28, the J call TRBJ1-2; the D gene is possibly TRBD1 (6 bases). CDR3 nucleotides: TGTGCCAGCAGTTTTGGACAGAACTATGGCTACACCTTC. Amino acids: CASSFGQNYGYTF.